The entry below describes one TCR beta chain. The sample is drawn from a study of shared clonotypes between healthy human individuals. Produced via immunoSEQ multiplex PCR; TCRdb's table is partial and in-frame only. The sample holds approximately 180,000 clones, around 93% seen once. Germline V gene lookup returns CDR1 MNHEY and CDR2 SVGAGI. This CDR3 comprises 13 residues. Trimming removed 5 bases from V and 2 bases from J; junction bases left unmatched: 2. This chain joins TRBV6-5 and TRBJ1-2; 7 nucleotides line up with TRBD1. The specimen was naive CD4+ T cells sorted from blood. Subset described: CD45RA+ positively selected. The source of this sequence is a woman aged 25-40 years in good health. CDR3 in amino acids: CASSDRVNYGYTF. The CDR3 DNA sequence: TGTGCCAGCAGTGACAGGGTAAACTATGGCTACACCTTC.